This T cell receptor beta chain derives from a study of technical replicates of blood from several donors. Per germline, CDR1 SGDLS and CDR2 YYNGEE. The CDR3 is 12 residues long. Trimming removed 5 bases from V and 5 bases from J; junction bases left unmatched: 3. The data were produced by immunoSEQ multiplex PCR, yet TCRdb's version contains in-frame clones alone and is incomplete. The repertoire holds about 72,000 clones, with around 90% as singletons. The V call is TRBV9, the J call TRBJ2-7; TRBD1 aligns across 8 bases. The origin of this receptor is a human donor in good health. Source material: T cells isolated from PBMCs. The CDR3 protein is CASRGQGNEQYF. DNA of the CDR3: TGTGCCAGCAGAGGACAGGGAAACGAGCAGTACTTC.